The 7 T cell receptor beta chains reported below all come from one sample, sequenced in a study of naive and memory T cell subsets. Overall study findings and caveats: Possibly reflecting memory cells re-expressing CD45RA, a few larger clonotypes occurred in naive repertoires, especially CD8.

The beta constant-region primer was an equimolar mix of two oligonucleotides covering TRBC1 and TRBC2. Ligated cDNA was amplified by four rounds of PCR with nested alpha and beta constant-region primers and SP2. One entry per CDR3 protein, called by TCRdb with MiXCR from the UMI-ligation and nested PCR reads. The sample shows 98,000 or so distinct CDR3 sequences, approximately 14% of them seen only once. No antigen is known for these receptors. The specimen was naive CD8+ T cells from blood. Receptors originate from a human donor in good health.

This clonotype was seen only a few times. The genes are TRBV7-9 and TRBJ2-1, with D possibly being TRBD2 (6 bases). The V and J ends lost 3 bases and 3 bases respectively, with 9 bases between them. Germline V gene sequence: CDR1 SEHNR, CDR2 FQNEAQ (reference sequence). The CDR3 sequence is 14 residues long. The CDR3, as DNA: TGTGCCAGCAGCTTCAGGGAGGACTACAATGAGCAGTTCTTC. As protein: CASSFREDYNEQFF.

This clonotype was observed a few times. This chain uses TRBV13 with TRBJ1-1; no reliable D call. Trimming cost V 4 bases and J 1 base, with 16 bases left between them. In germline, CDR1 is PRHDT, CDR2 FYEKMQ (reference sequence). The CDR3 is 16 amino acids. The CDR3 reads CASSSRYTVTNTEAFF. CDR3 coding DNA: TGTGCCAGCAGCTCGCGATACACAGTAACGAACACTGAAGCTTTCTTT.

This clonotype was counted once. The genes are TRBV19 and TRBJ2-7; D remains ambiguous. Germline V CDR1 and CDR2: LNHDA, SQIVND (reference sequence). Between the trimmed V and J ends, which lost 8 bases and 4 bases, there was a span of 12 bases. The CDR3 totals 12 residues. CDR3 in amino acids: CASSETGYEQYF. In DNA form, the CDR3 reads TGTGCCAGTTCCGAAACGGGTTACGAGCAGTACTTC.

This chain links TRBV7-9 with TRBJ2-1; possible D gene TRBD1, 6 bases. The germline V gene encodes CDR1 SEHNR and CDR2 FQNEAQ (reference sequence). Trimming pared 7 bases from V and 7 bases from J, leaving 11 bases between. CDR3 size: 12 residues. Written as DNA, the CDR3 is TGTGCCAGCAAAGACCAGGGGAATGAGCAGTTCTTC. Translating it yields CASKDQGNEQFF. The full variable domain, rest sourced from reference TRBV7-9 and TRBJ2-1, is DTGVSQNPRHKITKRGQNVTFRCDPISEHNRLYWYRQTLGQGPEFLTYFQNEAQLEKSRLLSDRFSAERPKGSFSTLEIQRTEQGDSAMYLCASKDQGNEQFFGPGTRLTVL.

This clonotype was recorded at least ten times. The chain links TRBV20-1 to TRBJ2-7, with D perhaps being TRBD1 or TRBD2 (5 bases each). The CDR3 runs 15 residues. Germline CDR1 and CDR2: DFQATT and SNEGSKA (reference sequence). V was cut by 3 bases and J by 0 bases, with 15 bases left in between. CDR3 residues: CSASLPGTGSYEQYF. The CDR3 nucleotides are TGCAGTGCTAGTTTGCCCGGGACCGGCTCCTACGAGCAGTACTTC.

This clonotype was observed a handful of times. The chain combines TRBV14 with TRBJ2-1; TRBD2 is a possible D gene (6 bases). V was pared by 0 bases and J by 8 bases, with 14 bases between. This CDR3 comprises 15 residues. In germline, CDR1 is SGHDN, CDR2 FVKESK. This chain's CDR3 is CASSQDRLAHDEQFF. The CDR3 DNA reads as TGTGCCAGCAGCCAAGATCGGCTAGCGCACGATGAGCAGTTCTTC.

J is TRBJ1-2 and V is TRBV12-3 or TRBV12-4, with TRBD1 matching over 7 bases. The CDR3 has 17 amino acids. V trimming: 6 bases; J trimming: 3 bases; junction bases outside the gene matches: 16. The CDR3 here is CASRGDRAFSDYYGYTF. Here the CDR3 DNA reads TGTGCCAGCAGGGGTGACAGGGCATTCTCTGACTACTATGGCTACACCTTC.